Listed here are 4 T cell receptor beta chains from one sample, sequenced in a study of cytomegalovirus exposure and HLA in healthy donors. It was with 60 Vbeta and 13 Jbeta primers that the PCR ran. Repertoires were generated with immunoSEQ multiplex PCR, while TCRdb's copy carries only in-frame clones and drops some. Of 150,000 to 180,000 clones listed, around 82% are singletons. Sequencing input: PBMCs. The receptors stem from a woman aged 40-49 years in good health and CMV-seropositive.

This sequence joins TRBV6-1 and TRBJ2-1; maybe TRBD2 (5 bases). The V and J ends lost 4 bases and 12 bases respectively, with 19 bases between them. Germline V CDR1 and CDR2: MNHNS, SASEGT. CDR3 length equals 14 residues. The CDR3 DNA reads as TGTGCCAGCAGTGTAAGCCCGACTCAAGGGAGGCAGTTCTTC. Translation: CASSVSPTQGRQFF.

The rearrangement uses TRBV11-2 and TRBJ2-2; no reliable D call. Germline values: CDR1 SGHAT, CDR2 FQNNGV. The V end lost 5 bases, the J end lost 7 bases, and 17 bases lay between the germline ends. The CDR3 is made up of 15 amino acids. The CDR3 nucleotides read TGTGCCAGCAGCCCGGGTGAGATCCCACTCGGGGAGCTGTTTTTT. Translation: CASSPGEIPLGELFF.

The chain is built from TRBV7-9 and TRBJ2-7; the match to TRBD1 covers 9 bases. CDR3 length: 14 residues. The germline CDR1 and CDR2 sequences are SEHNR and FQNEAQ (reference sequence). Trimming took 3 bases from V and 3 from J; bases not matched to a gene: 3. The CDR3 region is CASSFQDRGYEQYF. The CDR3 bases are TGTGCCAGCAGCTTCCAGGACAGGGGCTACGAGCAGTACTTC. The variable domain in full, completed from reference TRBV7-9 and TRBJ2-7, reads DTGVSQNPRHKITKRGQNVTFRCDPISEHNRLYWYRQTLGQGPEFLTYFQNEAQLEKSRLLSDRFSAERPKGSFSTLEIQRTEQGDSAMYLCASSFQDRGYEQYFGPGTRLTVT.

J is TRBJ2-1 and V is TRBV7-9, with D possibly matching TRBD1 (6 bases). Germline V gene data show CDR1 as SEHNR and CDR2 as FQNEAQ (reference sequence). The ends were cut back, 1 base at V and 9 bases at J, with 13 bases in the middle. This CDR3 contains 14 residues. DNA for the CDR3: TGTGCCAGCAGCTTAGAGGGGGACGGGGCTGAGCAGTTCTTC. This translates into CASSLEGDGAEQFF.